This T cell receptor (beta chain) was recorded in a study of OX40 agonist ivuxolimab in advanced cancers. In the study overall: The dose of intravenous ivuxolimab that patients received every 2 weeks ranged from 0.01 to 10 mg/kg. Participants, 80% to 90% male, averaged roughly 60 years of age, ranging from about 20 to 80.

The table came from immunoSEQ multiplex PCR; TCRdb's copy has only in-frame clones and leaves some out. Of about 150,000 clones detected, roughly 92% appear once; the ten largest clones hold around 0.31%. Autoimmune disease history or systemic immunosuppression barred patients. The V gene's germline CDR1 is MGHRA and CDR2 YSYEKL. The CDR3 covers 15 residues. With 2 bases clipped from V and 5 bases from J, the junction kept 9 bases outside the gene matches. This receptor was taken from an adult with an advanced solid tumor such as melanoma, head and neck, liver or kidney cancer. The genes are TRBV4-1 and TRBJ2-7; 7 bases are shared with TRBD1. The material was CD4+ or CD8+ T cells sorted from blood, obtained in a trial of the OX40 agonist ivuxolimab. The CDR3 DNA reads as TGCGCCAGCAGCCAAAGCCCGACAGGGACCCACGAGCAGTACTTC. Its protein is CASSQSPTGTHEQYF.